This TCR beta chain was sequenced during a study of OX40 agonist ivuxolimab in advanced cancers. As for the study in general: The study gave patients intravenous ivuxolimab at 0.01 to 10 mg/kg every 2 weeks.

No patient had autoimmune disease or received systemic immunosuppression. Study-wide points: Averaging showed that CD8+ T cells had more expanded clones than CD4+ did. At doses 0.1 to 3.0 mg/kg, CD4+ and CD8+ clones expanded.

V dropped 0 bases and J dropped 5; count of bases not matched to a gene: 9. Germline V CDR1 and CDR2: SGHDT, YYEEEE. CDR3 length: 16 residues. Using immunoSEQ multiplex PCR, the repertoire was profiled, and TCRdb retains in-frame clones only, with some absent. The sample has around 120,000 clones; around 89% are singletons. Note on this clone: Its target is unknown.

The chain has TRBV5-6 and TRBJ2-7, with 9 nucleotides matching TRBD1. Sequenced here: CD4+ or CD8+ T cells sorted from blood, sampled in a trial of the OX40 agonist ivuxolimab. This TCR came from an adult with an advanced solid tumor such as melanoma, head and neck, liver or kidney cancer. The CDR3 nucleotides read TGTGCCAGCAGCTTGGGGCCGGGACAGGGAACCAACGAGCAGTACTTC. Amino acids: CASSLGPGQGTNEQYF.